Listed below are T cell receptor beta chains from one sample, sequenced in a study of EBV T-cell therapy then PD-1 blockade in nasopharyngeal carcinoma. This table comes from immunoSEQ multiplex PCR, and its TCRdb copy is limited to in-frame clones, with some not included. This table holds under 20,000 clones, 84% found once. No antigen has been identified for these receptors. The sample in question was CD8+ T cells from blood, obtained at day 33 from a patient whose treatment included autologous EBV-specific T cells and nivolumab. These receptors were taken from a middle-aged man with nasopharyngeal carcinoma. CDR3s include the opening cysteine and the closing phenylalanine or tryptophan. A D gene is named only where the DNA matches it firmly. Some rows mark clone size as missing; the rest say once, few, many or name a class of expanded clone.

TRBV7-9	TRBJ2-6	NA	18	TRBD1	TGTGCCAGCAGCTTAGAGGGACAGGCCCGCTCTGGGGCCAACGTCCTGACTTTC	CASSLEGQARSGANVLTF
TRBV4-2	TRBJ2-3	NA	16	TRBD2	TGTGCCAGCAGCCCCGGGACTAGCGGGGGCGCAGATACGCAGTATTTT	CASSPGTSGGADTQYF
TRBV4-1	TRBJ1-2	NA	13	NA	TGCGCCAGCAGCCTTGGGGTTATCTATGGCTACACCTTC	CASSLGVIYGYTF
TRBV4-2	TRBJ1-4	NA	13	NA	TGTGCCAGCAGCCTAGAACCCTCAGTATTACTGTTTTTT	CASSLEPSVLLFF
TRBV30	TRBJ1-2	NA	12	NA	TGTGCCTGGATAAAAGAGGTATATGGCTACACCTTC	CAWIKEVYGYTF
TRBV7-8	TRBJ2-1	NA	18	TRBD2	TGTGCCAGCAGCTTACTCCGGACTAGCGGGGCTAAACGAGGTGAGCAGTTCTTC	CASSLLRTSGAKRGEQFF
TRBV4-1	TRBJ2-7	NA	15	TRBD1	TGCGCCAGCAGCCAAGTACAGGGGGCTTGGTACGAGCAGTACTTC	CASSQVQGAWYEQYF
TRBV9	TRBJ1-4	NA	15	NA	TGTGCCAGCAGCGTCTTTCGGGATGATAATGAAAAACTGTTTTTT	CASSVFRDDNEKLFF
TRBV7-9	TRBJ2-7	NA	16	TRBD1	TGTGCCAGCAGCCCCTCTAAGACAGGGGCCTCCTACGAGCAGTACTTC	CASSPSKTGASYEQYF
TRBV6-2/TRBV6-3	TRBJ2-7	NA	15	NA	TGTGCCAGCAGTTACCTCTTTCGGGATACCTACGAGCAGTACTTC	CASSYLFRDTYEQYF
TRBV4-2	TRBJ1-1	NA	15	NA	TGTGCCAGCAGCCAAGATTTAGGGTCGACGGATGAGACTTTCTTT	CASSQDLGSTDETFF
TRBV7-2	TRBJ1-5	NA	15	NA	TGTGCCAGCAGCTTAGCGTTCGGGGGCGGGCAGCCCCAGCATTTT	CASSLAFGGGQPQHF
TRBV25-1	TRBJ2-7	few	13	NA	TGTGCCAGCAGTGAAGGGTCAACCTACGAGCAGTACTTC	CASSEGSTYEQYF
TRBV6-2/TRBV6-3	TRBJ1-2	NA	16	TRBD1	TGTGCCAGCAGTGGATGGGACAGGTATACTAACTATGGCTACACCTTC	CASSGWDRYTNYGYTF
TRBV28	TRBJ1-2	NA	15	NA	TGTGCCAGCAGTTTTCCGGGTTCTGCTAACTATGGCTACACCTTC	CASSFPGSANYGYTF
TRBV19	TRBJ1-1	NA	15	NA	TGTGCCAGTAGTGCTTACGGGACACTCAACACTGAAGCTTTCTTT	CASSAYGTLNTEAFF
TRBV21-1	TRBJ2-2	NA	15	NA	TGTGCCAGCATCGACGGGACACCGAACACCGGGGAGCTGTTTTTT	CASIDGTPNTGELFF
TRBV9	TRBJ2-2	NA	17	NA	TGTGCCAGCAGCGTAGCTAAGGCGGGACCTTACACCGGGGAGCTGTTTTTT	CASSVAKAGPYTGELFF
TRBV21-1	TRBJ2-7	NA	17	NA	TGTGCCAGCAGCAAAGCGCAGGGGGATACAGGGTACGGCGAGCAGTACTTC	CASSKAQGDTGYGEQYF
TRBV5-1	TRBJ1-6	NA	18	NA	TGCGCCAGCAGAAAAAGAACGGAACGGGGAACTTATAATTCACCCCTCCACTTT	CASRKRTERGTYNSPLHF
TRBV6-1	TRBJ2-5	NA	14	NA	TGTGCCAGCACCCCCTCGGGGTACCAAGAGACCCAGTACTTC	CASTPSGYQETQYF
TRBV4-3	TRBJ2-3	NA	16	TRBD2	TGCGCCAGCAGCCAAGAGGGGACTAGCGTTGCAGATACGCAGTATTTT	CASSQEGTSVADTQYF
TRBV29-1	TRBJ1-2	NA	15	NA	TGCAGCGTTGATGCAGGGGCGGGAGACTACTATGGCTACACCTTC	CSVDAGAGDYYGYTF
TRBV6-2/TRBV6-3	TRBJ2-7	once	15	TRBD1	TGTGCCAGCAGTTATCACCCCGACAGGGTCCGCGAGCAGTACTTC	CASSYHPDRVREQYF
TRBV7-8	TRBJ1-1	medium-sized	14	TRBD1	TGTGCCAGCAGCTCGGGACAGCCGAACACTGAAGCTTTCTTT	CASSSGQPNTEAFF
TRBV7-6	TRBJ2-3	NA	17	TRBD2	TGTGCCAGCAGCTTACCCCACAGCGGGGGAAATACAGATATGCAGTATTTT	CASSLPHSGGNTDMQYF
TRBV7-9	TRBJ2-5	NA	16	TRBD2	TGTGCCAGCAGCCCCCCGGGTGAGCTAGCGGGGAAGACCCAGTACTTC	CASSPPGELAGKTQYF
TRBV6-5	TRBJ1-1	once	11	NA	TGTGCCAGCAGTCGTTTCACTGAAGCTTTCTTT	CASSRFTEAFF
TRBV7-3	TRBJ2-5	NA	13	NA	TGTGCCAGCAGCTGGGGGTCAGGGGAGACCCAGTACTTC	CASSWGSGETQYF
TRBV6-4	TRBJ2-1	NA	15	TRBD1	TGTGCCAGCAGTCCCACAGGGGAATCCTACAATGAGCAGTTCTTC	CASSPTGESYNEQFF
TRBV5-8	TRBJ2-1	NA	15	TRBD1	TGTGCCAGCAGCCACCGGGACAGCTCCTACAATGAGCAGTTCTTC	CASSHRDSSYNEQFF
TRBV10-3	TRBJ2-3	NA	15	NA	TGTGCCATCAGCCCAGGATTTTCTAGCACAGATACGCAGTATTTT	CAISPGFSSTDTQYF
TRBV4-3	TRBJ2-1	NA	17	TRBD2	TGCGCCAGCAGCCAAGCTCTAGCGGGGGGACCTTACAATGAGCAGTTCTTC	CASSQALAGGPYNEQFF
TRBV27	TRBJ1-2	once	14	NA	TGTGCCAGCAGTTTAATTCAGGGCTCATATGGCTACACCTTC	CASSLIQGSYGYTF
TRBV3-1/TRBV3-2	TRBJ2-1	NA	16	TRBD1	TGTGCCAGCAGCTCCCCCAGACAGGGATCCTACAATGAGCAGTTCTTC	CASSSPRQGSYNEQFF
TRBV2	TRBJ1-4	NA	15	NA	TGTGCCAGCAGCGCATCGACTACAACTAATGAAAAACTGTTTTTT	CASSASTTTNEKLFF
TRBV27	TRBJ2-7	NA	14	TRBD1	TGTGCCAGCAGTTTTGGGACAGGGGATCCGTTGGAGTACTTC	CASSFGTGDPLEYF
TRBV4-1	TRBJ2-5	NA	13	NA	TGCGCCAGCAGCCAATGGGGGGCGGAGACCCAGTACTTC	CASSQWGAETQYF
TRBV24-1	TRBJ2-2	NA	13	NA	TGTGCCACCAGTGACAGGGTGACCGGGGAGCTGTTTTTT	CATSDRVTGELFF
TRBV19	TRBJ2-1	NA	15	NA	TGTGCCAGTAGTTGGCGGGAAAGCTCCTACAATGAGCAGTTCTTC	CASSWRESSYNEQFF
TRBV28	TRBJ2-7	NA	14	NA	TGTGCCAGCAGTTTTTCGGGGGCGAGCTACGAGCAGTACTTC	CASSFSGASYEQYF
TRBV27	TRBJ2-5	NA	13	NA	TGTGCCAGCAGCCACGCGCCTAAAGAGACCCAGTACTTC	CASSHAPKETQYF
TRBV27	TRBJ2-7	once	15	NA	TGTGCCAGCAGTTTAACGGGAACGGGGGTTCTCGAGCAGTACTTC	CASSLTGTGVLEQYF
TRBV4-3	TRBJ2-1	NA	17	TRBD1	TGCGCCAGCAGCCAAGGCTCGACAGGGTGGATCGACAATGAGCAGTTCTTC	CASSQGSTGWIDNEQFF
TRBV12-3/TRBV12-4	TRBJ1-1	NA	11	NA	TGTGCCAGCAGTTTTGCAACTGAAGCTTTCTTT	CASSFATEAFF
TRBV7-9	TRBJ2-1	once	16	TRBD2	TGTGCCAGCAGCTTATCGGGGGGTTCAGACTACAATGAGCAGTTCTTC	CASSLSGGSDYNEQFF
TRBV20-1	TRBJ1-2	NA	10	NA	TGCAGTGCTAGTACGTATGGCTACACCTTC	CSASTYGYTF
TRBV12-3/TRBV12-4	TRBJ1-2	NA	13	TRBD1	TGTGCCAGCAGTGAGGGACAGGGGCATGGCTACACCTTC	CASSEGQGHGYTF
TRBV7-2	TRBJ2-5	once	17	TRBD1	TGTGCCAGCAGCCAAATAGAACCGGGACAGGGATCGGAGACCCAGTACTTC	CASSQIEPGQGSETQYF
TRBV12-3/TRBV12-4	TRBJ2-7	few	12	NA	TGTGCCAGCAGTCCAAGTGATAGGGTCCTGTACTTC	CASSPSDRVLYF